This TCR beta chain was documented in a study of OX40 agonist ivuxolimab in advanced cancers. On the study more broadly: Ivuxolimab, an agonist antibody against OX40 (CD134), was given to patients. General study findings and limits: Partly responding patients at 0.1-3.0 mg/kg showed some of the smallest clonal expansion.

V shed 5 bases and J shed 5 bases, with 18 bases lying between them. The CDR3 is made up of 15 amino acids. Germline CDR1 is MNHNS and CDR2 is SASEGT. Profiled with immunoSEQ multiplex PCR; TCRdb holds only in-frame clones, not every one. The repertoire consists of tens of thousands of clones, with approximately 90% occurring once and the leading ten covering around 0.93%. A word on this clone: Its antigen is not identified.

The receptor was isolated from an adult with an advanced solid tumor such as melanoma, head and neck, liver or kidney cancer. The sample was CD4+ or CD8+ T cells sorted from blood, taken in a trial of the OX40 agonist ivuxolimab. This chain links TRBV6-1 with TRBJ2-5, with D perhaps matching TRBD1 (6 bases). The CDR3 loop is CASSRDPQRGETQYF. The DNA for the CDR3 is TGTGCCAGCAGTCGGGACCCCCAAAGGGGGGAGACCCAGTACTTC.